Each of the 12 T cell receptor beta chains below was sequenced from the same sample in a study of blood T cell repertoires in COVID-19. Some clones are missing from TCRdb's copy, which holds only in-frame ones; the method was immunoSEQ multiplex PCR. Among about 320,000 clones listed, around nine tenths were seen once. Specimen: PBMCs or T cells enriched from blood (not recorded which). These TCRs come from a man aged 55 to 70 who had recovered from COVID-19.

The V gene is TRBV7-9, the J gene TRBJ2-1; D is unresolved. The germline V and J ends were trimmed by 2 bases and 0 bases, with 8 bases remaining between them. The CDR3 covers 15 residues. CDR1 is SEHNR, CDR2 FQNEAQ, per germline (reference sequence). CDR3 sequence reads: CASSLILSSYNEQFF. The CDR3, as DNA: TGTGCCAGCAGCTTAATTCTTAGCTCCTACAATGAGCAGTTCTTC.

The chain couples TRBV9 to TRBJ2-2, with TRBD2 identical over 14 bases. V dropped 4 bases and J dropped 7; count of bases not matched to a gene: 6. Germline loops: CDR1 SGDLS, CDR2 YYNGEE. This CDR3 region has 16 residues. CDR3 region: CASSPTGLAGGGELFF. The CDR3 bases are TGTGCCAGCAGCCCCACCGGACTAGCGGGAGGCGGGGAGCTGTTTTTT. The complete variable domain, with remaining parts taken from reference TRBV9 and TRBJ2-2, reads DSGVTQTPKHLITATGQRVTLRCSPRSGDLSVYWYQQSLDQGLQFLIQYYNGEERAKGNILERFSAQQFPDLHSELNLSSLELGDSALYFCASSPTGLAGGGELFFGEGSRLTVL.

The chain is built from TRBV4-3 and TRBJ1-3; TRBD1 matches at 9 bases. Germline CDR1 reads LGHNA; CDR2 reads YSLEER. The trim removed 3 bases at V and 2 bases at J, leaving 8 bases unmatched. The CDR3 contains 17 residues. Here the CDR3 reads CASSQGPRDRAGNTIYF. CDR3 coding DNA: TGCGCCAGCAGCCAGGGCCCCCGGGACAGGGCTGGAAACACCATATATTTT.

The chain recombines TRBV12-3 or TRBV12-4 with TRBJ2-1; D unresolved. Trimming stripped 10 bases from V and 1 base from J, with 5 bases between. CDR3 length: 11 residues. The CDR3 reads CATLSYNEQFF. DNA for the CDR3: TGTGCCACCTTATCCTACAATGAGCAGTTCTTC.

This clone was observed a single time. The chain recombines TRBV4-2 with TRBJ2-3; perhaps TRBD2 as D (5 bases). The CDR3 consists of 17 residues. Germline V gene lookup returns CDR1 LGHNA and CDR2 YNFKEQ. Trimming took off 0 bases at V and 0 bases at J, with 13 bases between the two ends. As DNA, the CDR3 is TGTGCCAGCAGCCAAGACCCAGCGGTCCTTAGCACAGATACGCAGTATTTT. Translated: CASSQDPAVLSTDTQYF.

V usage is TRBV28 and J usage is TRBJ1-1; a possible D gene is TRBD1 (5 bases). With 10 bases removed from V and 5 bases from J, the gap between germline ends came to 14 bases. The CDR3 runs to 12 residues. Germline V gives CDR1 MDHEN, CDR2 SYDVKM. The CDR3 DNA reads TGTGCCACCGTGGGGCAATCAACTGAAGCTTTCTTT. It is translated as CATVGQSTEAFF.

This clone was found once. The CDR3 sequence: CASSPGTSRGLNNEQFF. The CDR3 bases are TGTGCCAGCAGCCCAGGCACGTCCAGGGGATTAAACAATGAGCAGTTCTTC. V usage is TRBV7-6 and J usage is TRBJ2-1; possible D gene TRBD1, 6 bases. The CDR3 consists of 17 residues. The V gene lost 5 bases and the J gene lost 5 bases, with 22 bases spanning the gap. Germline CDR1 is SGHVS and CDR2 is FNYEAQ.

The rearrangement uses TRBV9 and TRBJ1-3; 7 nucleotides match TRBD1. Trimming cost V 4 bases and J 2 bases; bases outside gene matches: 9. CDR3 length equals 16 residues. Germline CDR1 is SGDLS and CDR2 is YYNGEE. The CDR3 sequence: CASSPRVTGTGNTIYF. CDR3 DNA: TGTGCCAGCAGCCCTCGCGTGACAGGGACTGGAAACACCATATATTTT. Filled out from reference TRBV9 and TRBJ1-3, the complete variable domain reads DSGVTQTPKHLITATGQRVTLRCSPRSGDLSVYWYQQSLDQGLQFLIQYYNGEERAKGNILERFSAQQFPDLHSELNLSSLELGDSALYFCASSPRVTGTGNTIYFGEGSWLTVV.

This chain joins TRBV7-9 and TRBJ2-2, with D hard to call. The CDR3 is 12 amino acids. The germline gives CDR1 SEHNR, CDR2 FQNEAQ (reference sequence). Between the trimmed V and J ends, which lost 7 bases and 1 base, there was a span of 4 bases. CDR3 nucleotide sequence: TGTGCCAGCAAACAGAACACCGGGGAGCTGTTTTTT. Protein product: CASKQNTGELFF.

This clone was picked up a small number of times. This chain connects TRBV20-1 to TRBJ1-2; 10 bases fit TRBD1. The CDR3 has 13 amino acids. Trimming took 3 bases from V and 5 from J; bases not matched to a gene: 3. CDR1 is DFQATT and CDR2 is SNEGSKA in the germline V gene (reference sequence). Written as DNA, the CDR3 is TGCAGTGCTAGTAGGACAGGGGGGTATGGCTACACCTTC. Residues: CSASRTGGYGYTF.

The chain has TRBV19 and TRBJ1-2; a weak D match, TRBD1 (5 bases). In germline, CDR1 is LNHDA, CDR2 SQIVND (reference sequence). CDR3 size: 13 residues. Trimming shortened V by 4 bases and J by 13 bases, and 19 bases separated the two germline ends. In DNA form, the CDR3 reads TGTGCCAGTAGTACGGTGTCGGGGGTAGCTTTCACCTTC. Translating it yields CASSTVSGVAFTF.

CDR3 protein: CASSHRDRGRGEQFF. In nucleotides, the CDR3 is TGTGCCAGCAGCCACCGGGACAGGGGGCGGGGTGAGCAGTTCTTC. This sequence joins TRBV5-8 and TRBJ2-1; 12 nucleotides align to TRBD1. In germline, CDR1 is SGHTS, CDR2 YDEGEE. CDR3 length: 15 amino acids. J gave up 9 bases and V 4 bases, and 8 bases lay outside the gene matches.